The 7 T cell receptor beta chains below were found in one sample sequenced in a study of regulatory T cells in long-lasting Graves disease. Sequencing libraries for TCR beta were prepared with iRepertoire HTBI primers and Arm-PCR of CDR3 regions. TCRdb analysed the multiplex PCR reads with MiXCR anew, one entry per CDR3 protein. The repertoire holds 300,000 to 350,000 distinct CDR3 sequences, with roughly a fifth as singletons. Regarding time point: persistent/refractory GD, antithyroid drugs over 5 years with positive TRAb. Scientists built the TCR library using RNA that was extracted from PBMCs. This material consisted of peripheral blood mononuclear cells (PBMCs), taken when the disease was refractory, from a patient treated with antithyroid drugs. Every receptor here comes from a female donor with Graves disease.

This clonotype was seen more than once but under ten times. The chain combines TRBV7-9 with TRBJ2-5; D could derive from TRBD1 or TRBD2 (5 bases each). V lost 5 bases and J 5 bases, leaving 15 bases between the germline ends. This CDR3 region has 14 residues. Looked up from germline, CDR1 is SEHNR and CDR2 is FQNEAQ (reference sequence). The CDR3 is CASSLGRGMETQYF. In DNA, the CDR3 is TGTGCCAGCAGCCTGGGACGAGGGATGGAGACCCAGTACTTC. Variable domain in full (rest from reference TRBV7-9 and TRBJ2-5): DTGVSQNPRHKITKRGQNVTFRCDPISEHNRLYWYRQTLGQGPEFLTYFQNEAQLEKSRLLSDRFSAERPKGSFSTLEIQRTEQGDSAMYLCASSLGRGMETQYFGPGTRLLVL.

This clonotype was seen many times. The chain carries TRBV11-2 and TRBJ1-1; D is unresolved. The CDR3 has 12 amino acids. The germline V gene has CDR1 SGHAT and CDR2 FQNNGV. V lost 1 base, J lost 10 bases, and 10 bases lay in between. The CDR3 region has the DNA TGTGCCAGCAGCTTAGGGGAGGGATCAGCTTTCTTT. Amino acids: CASSLGEGSAFF.

This clonotype has a count of ten or more. The chain is built from TRBV6-1 and TRBJ1-5; no reliable D call. Trimming took 4 bases from V and 5 from J, leaving 9 bases between them. Germline V CDR1 and CDR2: MNHNS, SASEGT. The CDR3 totals 13 residues. The CDR3 DNA reads TGTGCCAGCAGTGCTCAACGTGATCAGCCCCAGCATTTT. It translates to CASSAQRDQPQHF.

A note on this clonotype: This may be a read error, as it is one base from a much larger clone. The V call is TRBV15, the J call TRBJ2-7, with 7 positions matching TRBD1. The V gene's germline CDR1 is LNHNV and CDR2 YYDKDF (reference sequence). This CDR3 contains 15 residues. CDR3 residues: CVTRTDRDGPYEQYF. In DNA, the CDR3 is TGTGTCACCAGAACCGACAGGGATGGTCCCTACGAGCAGTACTTC.

Ten or more counts support this clonotype. The genes are TRBV29-1 and TRBJ1-1, with a possible D match to TRBD1 (5 bases). The V end was cut by 6 bases, the J end by 4 bases, with 18 bases between. Germline CDR1 SQVTM, CDR2 ANQGSEA. The CDR3 is made up of 14 amino acids. CDR3 sequence reads: CSVNGRGGGTEAFF. CDR3 in DNA: TGCAGCGTCAACGGTCGAGGTGGGGGCACTGAAGCTTTCTTT.

This clonotype was seen a handful of times. The chain carries TRBV6-2 or TRBV6-3 and TRBJ2-7; possibly TRBD1 for D (5 bases). With 6 bases removed from V and 3 bases from J, the gap between germline ends came to 18 bases. The germline gives CDR1 MNHEY, CDR2 SVGEGT. The CDR3 length is 15 residues. Here the CDR3 reads CASSLRRFRVYEQYF. The CDR3 nucleotides are TGTGCCAGCAGCCTTCGTAGATTCAGGGTCTACGAGCAGTACTTC.

This clonotype was observed once. The rearrangement links TRBV6-9 to TRBJ2-1; the D is unclear. Germline V CDR1 and CDR2: MNHGY, SVAAGI. V lost 3 bases, J lost 6 bases, and 12 bases lay in between. The CDR3 is 14 amino acids. DNA of the CDR3: TGTGCCAGCAGTTACTCTTTCCCGGGCAATGAGCAGTTCTTC. Translating it yields CASSYSFPGNEQFF.